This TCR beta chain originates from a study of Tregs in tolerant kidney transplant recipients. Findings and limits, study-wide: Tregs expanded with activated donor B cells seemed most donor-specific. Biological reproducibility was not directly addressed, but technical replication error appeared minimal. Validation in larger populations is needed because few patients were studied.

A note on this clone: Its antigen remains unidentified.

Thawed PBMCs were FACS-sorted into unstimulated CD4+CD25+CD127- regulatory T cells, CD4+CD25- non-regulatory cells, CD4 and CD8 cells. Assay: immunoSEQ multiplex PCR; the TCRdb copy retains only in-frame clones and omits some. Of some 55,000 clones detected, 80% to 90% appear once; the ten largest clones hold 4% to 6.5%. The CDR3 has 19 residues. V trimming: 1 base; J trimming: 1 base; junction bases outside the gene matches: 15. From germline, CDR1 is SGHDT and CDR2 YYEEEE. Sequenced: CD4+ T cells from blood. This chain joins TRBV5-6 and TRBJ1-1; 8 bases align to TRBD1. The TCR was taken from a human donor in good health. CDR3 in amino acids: CASSLIRLTGGRQNTEAFF. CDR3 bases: TGTGCCAGCAGCTTGATTCGACTTACAGGGGGGCGGCAGAACACTGAAGCTTTCTTT.